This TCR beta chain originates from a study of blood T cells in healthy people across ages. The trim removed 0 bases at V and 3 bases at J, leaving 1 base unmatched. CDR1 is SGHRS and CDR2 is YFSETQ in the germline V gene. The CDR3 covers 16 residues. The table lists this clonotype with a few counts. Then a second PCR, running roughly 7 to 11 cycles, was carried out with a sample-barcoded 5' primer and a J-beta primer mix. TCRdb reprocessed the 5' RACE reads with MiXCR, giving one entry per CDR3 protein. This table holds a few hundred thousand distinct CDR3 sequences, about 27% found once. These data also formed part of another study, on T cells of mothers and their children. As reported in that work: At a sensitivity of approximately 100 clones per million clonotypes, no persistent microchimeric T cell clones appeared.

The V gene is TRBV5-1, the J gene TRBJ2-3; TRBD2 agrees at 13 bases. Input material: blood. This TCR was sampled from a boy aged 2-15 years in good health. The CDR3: CASSLELAGGTDTQYF. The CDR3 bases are TGCGCCAGCAGCTTGGAACTAGCGGGAGGGACAGATACGCAGTATTTT. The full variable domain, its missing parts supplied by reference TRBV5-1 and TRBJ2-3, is KAGVTQTPRYLIKTRGQQVTLSCSPISGHRSVSWYQQTPGQGLQFLFEYFSETQRNKGNFPGRFSGRQFSNSRSEMNVSTLELGDSALYLCASSLELAGGTDTQYFGPGTRLTVL.